These 20 T cell receptor beta chains share one sample of origin, sequenced in a study of PD-L1 blockade in urothelial cancer. Time point meaning: peripheral blood 6 weeks after treatment start. Produced via immunoSEQ multiplex PCR; TCRdb's table is partial and in-frame only. The table has 20,000 to 25,000 clones, 82% seen once; the top ten hold 1.5% to 2%. Sequencing used PBMCs, obtained around atezolizumab (anti-PD-L1) treatment. All receptors derive from a man between 65 and 79 years old with urothelial cancer.

The chain links TRBV7-2 to TRBJ2-7; 9 nucleotides align to TRBD2. Germline V gene lookup returns CDR1 SGHTA and CDR2 FQGNSA. The CDR3 has 14 amino acids. V was pared by 7 bases and J by 5 bases, with 9 bases of the junction left unmatched. DNA of the CDR3: TGTGCCAGCAAACCGGGACTAGCTTCTAACGAGCAGTACTTC. It translates to CASKPGLASNEQYF.

This clone appeared a few times. J is TRBJ2-3 and V is TRBV7-9; D not resolved. CDR3 length: 14 residues. Looked up from germline, CDR1 is SEHNR and CDR2 is FQNEAQ (reference sequence). The V gene lost 3 bases and the J gene lost 3 bases, with 10 bases spanning the gap. This CDR3 is CASSFLTETDTQYF. The CDR3 coding sequence is TGTGCCAGCAGCTTCTTGACGGAGACAGATACGCAGTATTTT.

The chain links TRBV5-6 to TRBJ1-5, with TRBD1 matching over 7 bases. This CDR3 comprises 16 residues. CDR1 is SGHDT, CDR2 YYEEEE, per germline. J gave up 7 bases and V 4 bases, and 14 bases lay outside the gene matches. CDR3 coding DNA: TGTGCCAGCAGCGGGGGAACAGGGGATTTACGGCAGCCCCAGCATTTT. Protein product: CASSGGTGDLRQPQHF.

This chain connects TRBV7-9 to TRBJ2-7; 7 nucleotides line up with TRBD1. Germline CDR1 and CDR2: SEHNR and FQNEAQ (reference sequence). The ends lost 4 bases at V and 4 bases at J; junction bases unmatched: 16. The CDR3 runs 17 residues. DNA for the CDR3: TGTGCCAGCAGCTCCCGCAGCGCCGGGACAGAGAAATACGAGCAGTACTTC. The encoded protein is CASSSRSAGTEKYEQYF.

This clone was seen a single time. One junction end does not reproduce the germline sequence, and a read error may be involved. V usage is TRBV5-4 and J usage is TRBJ1-2; TRBD1 aligns across 9 bases. Germline V gives CDR1 SGHNT, CDR2 YYREEE (reference sequence). The CDR3 has 12 amino acids. DNA for the CDR3: TGTGCCAGCAGTTTGGGACAGGGAATTGACACCTTC. This encodes CASSLGQGIDTF.

CDR3: CASSALWTSGYNEQFF. CDR3 sequence (DNA): TGTGCCAGCAGCGCCCTCTGGACTAGCGGGTACAATGAGCAGTTCTTC. J is TRBJ2-1 and V is TRBV9; 11 bases line up with TRBD2. J gave up 4 bases and V 3 bases, and 6 bases lay outside the gene matches. Germline CDR1 is SGDLS and CDR2 is YYNGEE. The CDR3 has 16 amino acids.

The chain carries TRBV21-1 and TRBJ2-7; TRBD2 is taken as the D call from the table, unchecked against the DNA. TRBV21-1 is labeled a pseudogene. The CDR3 runs 19 residues. In DNA form, the CDR3 reads TGTGCCAGCAGCAAATTTCCCGGAAGCGGCGGCGGGAGGTCTTCCGAGCAGTACTTC. Residues: CASSKFPGSGGGRSSEQYF.

The chain couples TRBV5-1 to TRBJ1-4; 8 positions match TRBD1. Per germline, CDR1 SGHRS and CDR2 YFSETQ. V lost 5 bases, J lost 5 bases, and 5 bases stayed unmatched. The CDR3 contains 14 residues. CDR3 amino acids: CASSRRQGNEKLFF. Here the CDR3 DNA reads TGCGCCAGCAGTAGGAGACAGGGGAATGAAAAACTGTTTTTT.

The chain has TRBV19 and TRBJ2-5, with a weak D call TRBD2 (6 bases). Per the germline V gene, CDR1 is LNHDA and CDR2 is SQIVND (reference sequence). With 4 bases removed from V and 3 bases from J, the gap between germline ends came to 18 bases. This CDR3 region has 16 residues. Written as DNA, the CDR3 is TGTGCCAGTAGTAGCGTGGGACTCCATCGCAAAGAGACCCAGTACTTC. Amino acids: CASSSVGLHRKETQYF.

V is TRBV9 and J is TRBJ1-2; TRBD1 matches 8 bases. V shed 0 bases and J 1 base; nucleotides not matched to a gene: 5. Germline CDR1 is SGDLS and CDR2 is YYNGEE. CDR3 size: 16 residues. The CDR3 nucleotides read TGTGCCAGCAGCGTAGAGCCAGGGGGCGATAACTATGGCTACACCTTC. As protein: CASSVEPGGDNYGYTF.

V gene TRBV4-2 combines with J gene TRBJ1-1; D might be TRBD1 (5 bases). Germline loops: CDR1 LGHNA, CDR2 YNFKEQ. The CDR3 has 11 amino acids. V lost 8 bases to trimming and J lost 5 bases, with 9 bases between them. The CDR3 region is CASGGGTEAFF. CDR3 nucleotides: TGTGCCAGCGGGGGAGGGACTGAAGCTTTCTTT.

This clone has only a few counts. The chain couples TRBV6-4 to TRBJ2-7; 12 bases line up with TRBD2. After removal of 0 bases from V and 2 bases from J, the junction contained 8 bases not matched to a gene. The germline gives CDR1 MRHNA, CDR2 SNTAGT. The length of the CDR3 is 18 residues. CDR3 nucleotide sequence: TGTGCCAGCAGTGACTCGAGGCTAGCGGGAGGGGGAGCCTACGAGCAGTACTTC. This sequence encodes CASSDSRLAGGGAYEQYF.

Only one count was recorded for this clone. The rearrangement uses TRBV13 and TRBJ2-7, with 8 bases fitting TRBD1. CDR1 PRHDT and CDR2 FYEKMQ come from the germline V gene (reference sequence). The CDR3 loop spans 13 amino acids. Trimming at V came to 3 bases and at J to 4 bases, leaving 2 bases not matched to a gene. The DNA of the CDR3 is TGTGCCAGCAGCTTCCAGGGGGCATACGAGCAGTACTTC. The encoded protein is CASSFQGAYEQYF. Supplemented by reference TRBV13 and TRBJ2-7, the full variable domain reads AAGVIQSPRHLIKEKRETATLKCYPIPRHDTVYWYQQGPGQDPQFLISFYEKMQSDKGSIPDRFSAQQFSDYHSELNMSSLELGDSALYFCASSFQGAYEQYFGPGTRLTVT.

This sequence joins TRBV19 and TRBJ2-7, with TRBD1 matching over 9 bases. V was pared by 5 bases and J by 4 bases, with 9 bases of the junction left unmatched. Germline V lookup: CDR1 LNHDA, CDR2 SQIVND (reference sequence). This CDR3 is built from 15 residues. CDR3 amino acids: CASSASTGGRYEQYF. The DNA for the CDR3 is TGTGCCAGTAGTGCCTCTACAGGGGGCAGGTACGAGCAGTACTTC.

The chain employs TRBV18 and TRBJ1-1, with TRBD1 as a possible D gene (6 bases). The CDR3 spans 13 residues. V lost 6 bases to trimming and J lost 1 base, with 9 bases between them. Germline lookup yields CDR1 KGHSH and CDR2 LQKENI. CDR3 sequence (DNA): TGTGCCAGCTCCCAGGGACAGAACACTGAAGCTTTCTTT. Translation: CASSQGQNTEAFF. The full variable domain, with the rest looked up from reference TRBV18 and TRBJ1-1, is NAGVMQNPRHLVRRRGQEARLRCSPMKGHSHVYWYRQLPEEGLKFMVYLQKENIIDESGMPKERFSAEFPKEGPSILRIQQVVRGDSAAYFCASSQGQNTEAFFGQGTRLTVV.

The rearrangement links TRBV28 to TRBJ2-6; unclear D gene. Trimming removed 7 bases from V and 1 base from J, with 11 bases in between. The CDR3 is made up of 15 amino acids. The germline V gene has CDR1 MDHEN and CDR2 SYDVKM. CDR3 loop: CASISSHSGANVLTF. The CDR3 DNA is TGTGCCAGCATTTCATCCCATTCTGGGGCCAACGTCCTGACTTTC.

V gene TRBV5-1 combines with J gene TRBJ2-5; TRBD2 aligns across 7 bases. V shed 0 bases, J shed 5 bases, and the junction held 10 bases outside the gene matches. The CDR3 totals 16 residues. In germline, CDR1 is SGHRS, CDR2 YFSETQ. CDR3 nucleotide sequence: TGCGCCAGCAGCTTGGTATACCGGGAGGTAGGGGAGACCCAGTACTTC. Its translation: CASSLVYREVGETQYF.

This clone has a single count. The V call is TRBV4-3, the J call TRBJ1-1, with D possibly matching TRBD1 (5 bases). CDR1 and CDR2 (germline): LGHNA, YSLEER. V lost 1 base, J lost 5 bases, and 11 bases lay in between. The CDR3 totals 14 residues. In DNA form, the CDR3 reads TGCGCCAGCAGCCAAGGTCCGGGGGAGACTGAAGCTTTCTTT. It specifies CASSQGPGETEAFF.

The chain joins TRBV18 to TRBJ2-4, with unresolved D. The CDR3 sequence is 21 residues long. The germline CDR1 and CDR2 sequences are KGHSH and LQKENI. V dropped 3 bases and J dropped 0 bases, with 27 bases sitting between them. CDR3 DNA: TGTGCCAGCTCACCCCCCCGCGCAGGCCGAATCAATTCTCTAGCCAAAAACATTCAGTACTTC. It yields the protein CASSPPRAGRINSLAKNIQYF.

V is TRBV7-2 and J is TRBJ1-3; possibly TRBD1 for D (5 bases). The CDR3 contains 16 residues. V was trimmed by 5 bases and J by 3 bases, leaving 17 bases between them. CDR1 and CDR2 from the germline V gene are SGHTA and FQGNSA. The CDR3 protein is CASSPQTVQIGNTIYF. CDR3 sequence (DNA): TGTGCCAGCAGCCCTCAGACAGTGCAGATTGGAAACACCATATATTTT.